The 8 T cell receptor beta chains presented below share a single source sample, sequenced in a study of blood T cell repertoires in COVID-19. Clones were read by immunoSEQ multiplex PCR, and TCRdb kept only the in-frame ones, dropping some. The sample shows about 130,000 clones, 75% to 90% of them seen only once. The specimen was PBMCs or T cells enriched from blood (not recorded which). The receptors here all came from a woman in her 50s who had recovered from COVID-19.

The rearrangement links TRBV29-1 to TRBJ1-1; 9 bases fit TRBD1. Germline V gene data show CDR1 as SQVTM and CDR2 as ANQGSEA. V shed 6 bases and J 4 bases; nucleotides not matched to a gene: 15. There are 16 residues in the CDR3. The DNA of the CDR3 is TGCAGCGTCCCCACCCTGACCGGGACAGGGATCACTGAAGCTTTCTTT. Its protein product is CSVPTLTGTGITEAFF.

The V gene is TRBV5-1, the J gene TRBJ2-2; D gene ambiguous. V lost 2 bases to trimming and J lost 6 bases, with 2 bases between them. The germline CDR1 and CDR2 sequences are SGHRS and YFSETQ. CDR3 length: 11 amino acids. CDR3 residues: CASSFSGELFF. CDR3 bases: TGCGCCAGCAGCTTCTCCGGGGAGCTGTTTTTT.

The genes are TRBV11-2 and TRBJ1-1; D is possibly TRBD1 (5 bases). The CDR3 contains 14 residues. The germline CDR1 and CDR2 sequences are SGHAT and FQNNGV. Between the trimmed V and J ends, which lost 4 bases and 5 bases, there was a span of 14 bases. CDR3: CASSSFQGGTEAFF. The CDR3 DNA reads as TGTGCCAGCAGCTCGTTTCAGGGTGGTACTGAAGCTTTCTTT.

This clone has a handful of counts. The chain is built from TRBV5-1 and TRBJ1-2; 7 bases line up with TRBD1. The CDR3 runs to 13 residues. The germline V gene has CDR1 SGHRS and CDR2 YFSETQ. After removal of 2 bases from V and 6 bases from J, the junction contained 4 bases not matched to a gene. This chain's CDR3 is CASSLQGTDGYTF. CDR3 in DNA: TGCGCCAGCAGCTTACAGGGGACGGATGGCTACACCTTC.

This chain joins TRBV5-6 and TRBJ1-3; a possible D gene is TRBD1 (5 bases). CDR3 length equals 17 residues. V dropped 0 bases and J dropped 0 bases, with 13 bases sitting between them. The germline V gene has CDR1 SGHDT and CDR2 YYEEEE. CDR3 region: CASSLVFDRSSGNTIYF. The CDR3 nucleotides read TGTGCCAGCAGCTTGGTGTTTGACAGAAGCTCTGGAAACACCATATATTTT.

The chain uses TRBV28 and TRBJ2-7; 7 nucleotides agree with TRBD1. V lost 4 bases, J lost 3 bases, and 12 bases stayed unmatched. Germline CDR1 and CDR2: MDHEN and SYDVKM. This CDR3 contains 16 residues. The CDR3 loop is CASSYLLPQGVYEQYF. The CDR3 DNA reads TGTGCCAGCAGTTACCTGCTCCCGCAGGGGGTCTACGAGCAGTACTTC.

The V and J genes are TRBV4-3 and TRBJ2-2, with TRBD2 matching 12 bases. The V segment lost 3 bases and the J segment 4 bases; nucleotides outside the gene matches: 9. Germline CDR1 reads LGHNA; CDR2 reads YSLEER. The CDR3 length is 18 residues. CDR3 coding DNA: TGCGCCAGCAGCCACCGAAGACTAGCGGGGGACCCCACCGGGGAGCTGTTTTTT. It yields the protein CASSHRRLAGDPTGELFF.

As DNA, the CDR3 is TGTGCCAGCAGCCCCGTTTATTTCGGGGGTACGCAGTATTTT. This encodes CASSPVYFGGTQYF. The genes are TRBV9 and TRBJ2-3, with D possibly TRBD2 on 6 matching bases. CDR1 and CDR2 (germline): SGDLS, YYNGEE. CDR3 length: 14 amino acids. Trimming removed 4 bases from V and 8 bases from J, with 17 bases in between.